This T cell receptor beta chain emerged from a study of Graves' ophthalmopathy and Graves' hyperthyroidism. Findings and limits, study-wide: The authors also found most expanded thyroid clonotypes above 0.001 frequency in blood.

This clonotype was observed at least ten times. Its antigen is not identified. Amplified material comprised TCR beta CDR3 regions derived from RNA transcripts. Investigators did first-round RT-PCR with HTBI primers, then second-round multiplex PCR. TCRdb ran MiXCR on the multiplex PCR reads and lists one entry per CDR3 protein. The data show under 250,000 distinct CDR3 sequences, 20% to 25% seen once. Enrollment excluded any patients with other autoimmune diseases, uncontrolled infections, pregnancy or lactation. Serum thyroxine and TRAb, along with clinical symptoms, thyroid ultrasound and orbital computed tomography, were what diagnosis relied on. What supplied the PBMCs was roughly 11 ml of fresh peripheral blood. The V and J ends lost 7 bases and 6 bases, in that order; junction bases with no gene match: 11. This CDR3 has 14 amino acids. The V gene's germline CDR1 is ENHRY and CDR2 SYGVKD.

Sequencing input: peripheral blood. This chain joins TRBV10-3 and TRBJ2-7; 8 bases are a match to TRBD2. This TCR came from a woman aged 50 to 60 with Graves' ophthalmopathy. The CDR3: CAITPGLGTSEQYF. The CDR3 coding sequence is TGTGCCATCACCCCGGGACTAGGGACATCCGAGCAGTACTTC.